These 21 T cell receptor beta chains came from one sample sequenced in a study of blood T cell repertoires in COVID-19. Produced via immunoSEQ multiplex PCR; TCRdb's table is partial and in-frame only. This table holds about 160,000 clones, 80% to 95% found once. The sequencing sample was made of peripheral blood. The origin of the receptors is a woman aged 45-59 years with acute or convalescent COVID-19.

This clone was detected a few times. This rearrangement joins TRBV14 to TRBJ2-4; D ambiguous. In germline, CDR1 is SGHDN, CDR2 FVKESK. The V end was cut by 1 base, the J end by 7 bases, with 8 bases between. CDR3 size: 13 residues. CDR3 DNA sequence: TGTGCCAGCAGCCAAGCCAGTCAGAACATTCAGTACTTC. This translates into CASSQASQNIQYF.

In this sample, this clone turned up once. The chain uses TRBV18 and TRBJ1-2, with 12 bases identical to TRBD1. V shed 1 base and J 8 bases; nucleotides not matched to a gene: 5. Germline CDR1 and CDR2: KGHSH and LQKENI. The CDR3 runs to 15 residues. DNA of the CDR3: TGTGCCAGCTCACCACAGGGACAGGGGGCTCTCGGCTACACCTTC. Protein product: CASSPQGQGALGYTF.

The rearrangement joins TRBV19 to TRBJ2-7; no clear D gene. V was cut by 6 bases and J by 0 bases, with 9 bases left in between. The germline V gene has CDR1 LNHDA and CDR2 SQIVND (reference sequence). The CDR3 is made up of 13 amino acids. Here the CDR3 reads CASSFTVSYEQYF. DNA of the CDR3: TGTGCCAGTAGCTTTACAGTCTCCTACGAGCAGTACTTC.

The chain joins TRBV12-5 to TRBJ1-5; weak D call: TRBD1 (5 bases). Trimming stripped 5 bases from V and 3 bases from J, with 20 bases between. Germline V gene lookup returns CDR1 LGHNT and CDR2 FRNRAP. This CDR3 region has 17 residues. The CDR3 here is CASGPNGGEWNNQPQHF. The DNA for the CDR3 is TGTGCTAGTGGTCCTAACGGGGGGGAATGGAACAATCAGCCCCAGCATTTT. Full variable domain (remainder filled in from reference TRBV12-5 and TRBJ1-5): DARVTQTPRHKVTEMGQEVTMRCQPILGHNTVFWYRQTMMQGLELLAYFRNRAPLDDSGMPKDRFSAEMPDATLATLKIQPSEPRDSAVYFCASGPNGGEWNNQPQHFGDGTRLSIL.

The table lists this clone with a count of one. The chain has TRBV30 and TRBJ1-5; 7 nucleotides agree with TRBD1. V lost 5 bases and J lost 2; bases outside the gene matches: 12. Germline CDR1 reads GTSNPN; CDR2 reads SVGIG (reference sequence). The CDR3 spans 16 residues. CDR3 protein: CAWAHNRGYGNQPQHF. The CDR3 DNA sequence: TGTGCCTGGGCTCATAACAGGGGTTATGGCAATCAGCCCCAGCATTTT.

This clone occurred once. J is TRBJ2-2 and V is TRBV19; D remains ambiguous. The germline V gene encodes CDR1 LNHDA and CDR2 SQIVND (reference sequence). V shed 6 bases and J shed 0 bases, with 8 bases lying between them. CDR3 length equals 14 residues. The CDR3 region is CASRRQPNTGELFF. CDR3 coding DNA: TGTGCCAGTAGGCGGCAACCGAACACCGGGGAGCTGTTTTTT.

V is TRBV28 and J is TRBJ2-1, with D tentatively TRBD2 (6 bases). Trimming pared 4 bases from V and 11 bases from J, leaving 12 bases between. The germline V gene has CDR1 MDHEN and CDR2 SYDVKM. The CDR3 length is 12 residues. The CDR3 reads CASSSGSLKQFF. CDR3 bases: TGTGCCAGCAGTTCCGGGAGTCTGAAGCAGTTCTTC.

The chain recombines TRBV30 with TRBJ1-1, with no clear D. CDR3 length equals 16 residues. Germline V gives CDR1 GTSNPN, CDR2 SVGIG (reference sequence). Trimming pared 4 bases from V and 2 bases from J, leaving 20 bases between. The CDR3: CAWTGGLEQPNTEAFF. The CDR3, as DNA: TGTGCCTGGACCGGAGGTCTTGAACAGCCAAACACTGAAGCTTTCTTT.

The rearrangement links TRBV5-6 to TRBJ2-1; TRBD1 is a possible D gene (5 bases). The CDR3 totals 12 residues. Trimming pared 4 bases from V and 9 bases from J, leaving 11 bases between. Germline CDR1 reads SGHDT; CDR2 reads YYEEEE. CDR3 loop: CASSLSRGEQFF. The CDR3 DNA reads TGTGCCAGCAGCCTCTCTAGGGGTGAGCAGTTCTTC. The entire variable domain, with the rest obtained from reference TRBV5-6 and TRBJ2-1, is as follows: DAGVTQSPTHLIKTRGQQVTLRCSPKSGHDTVSWYQQALGQGPQFIFQYYEEEERQRGNFPDRFSGHQFPNYSSELNVNALLLGDSALYLCASSLSRGEQFFGPGTRLTVL.

This chain links TRBV19 with TRBJ1-5; possibly TRBD1 for D (5 bases). Trimming pared 5 bases from V and 7 bases from J, leaving 12 bases between. Germline V gives CDR1 LNHDA, CDR2 SQIVND (reference sequence). This CDR3 spans 13 amino acids. CDR3 protein: CASSRQGGQPQHF. The CDR3 nucleotides read TGTGCCAGTAGTCGGCAGGGTGGGCAGCCCCAGCATTTT.

The rearrangement joins TRBV18 to TRBJ1-5; TRBD1 agrees at 8 bases. The CDR3 length is 15 residues. Losses at the gene ends were 3 bases for V and 5 bases for J; bases not matched to a gene: 6. The germline V gene has CDR1 KGHSH and CDR2 LQKENI. CDR3: CASSPDRERDQPQHF. Here the CDR3 DNA reads TGTGCCAGCTCACCGGACAGGGAAAGGGATCAGCCCCAGCATTTT.

V gene TRBV7-2 combines with J gene TRBJ2-1; 11 positions agree with TRBD2. Germline loops: CDR1 SGHTA, CDR2 FQGNSA. The CDR3 length is 17 residues. V shed 5 bases, J shed 3 bases, and the junction held 9 bases outside the gene matches. CDR3 nucleotides: TGTGCCAGCAGCCCGTATCGGACTAGCGGGTACTACAATGAGCAGTTCTTC. Its translation: CASSPYRTSGYYNEQFF.

The V gene is TRBV15, the J gene TRBJ1-2; no clear D gene. V lost 8 bases, J lost 1 base, and 20 bases lay in between. This CDR3 region has 16 residues. Germline V gene sequence: CDR1 LNHNV, CDR2 YYDKDF (reference sequence). The chain's CDR3 is CATLEGGMILNYGYTF. CDR3 bases: TGTGCCACCCTTGAAGGAGGGATGATACTTAACTATGGCTACACCTTC.

This sequence joins TRBV20-1 and TRBJ1-2; D possibly corresponds to TRBD1 (5 bases). Germline CDR1 reads DFQATT; CDR2 reads SNEGSKA (reference sequence). The CDR3 contains 13 residues. V was pared by 3 bases and J by 7 bases, with 15 bases between. CDR3 loop: CSASRGERFGYTF. As DNA, the CDR3 is TGCAGTGCTAGTAGGGGTGAAAGATTTGGCTACACCTTC.

The chain combines TRBV24-1 with TRBJ2-1, with D possibly being TRBD2 (6 bases). This CDR3 is built from 18 residues. Trimming left V 4 bases short and J 8 bases short, with 26 bases between. Looked up from germline, CDR1 is KGHDR and CDR2 is SFDVKD. The CDR3 loop is CATSDPAETSPNSDEQFF. CDR3 DNA sequence: TGTGCCACCAGTGACCCGGCCGAGACTAGTCCAAACTCGGATGAGCAGTTCTTC.

The chain carries TRBV9 and TRBJ1-1, with D tentatively TRBD1 (6 bases). CDR3 length: 14 residues. The germline CDR1 and CDR2 sequences are SGDLS and YYNGEE. V lost 5 bases and J lost 2, with 13 bases in between. CDR3 bases: TGTGCCAGCAGTCAGTCGGGACAAAACACTGAAGCTTTCTTT. It translates to CASSQSGQNTEAFF.

The chain joins TRBV19 to TRBJ1-2; possible D gene TRBD1, 5 bases. CDR3 length: 14 residues. Between the trimmed V and J ends, which lost 11 bases and 3 bases, there was a span of 19 bases. Germline V gives CDR1 LNHDA, CDR2 SQIVND (reference sequence). The CDR3 region has the DNA TGTGCCTCCTACAGTCCAGGGCTTGACTATGGCTACACCTTC. Its protein product is CASYSPGLDYGYTF.

The gene calls are TRBV2 and TRBJ1-2, with 9 nucleotides matching TRBD1. V lost 8 bases and J lost 7; bases outside the gene matches: 5. CDR1 SNHLY and CDR2 FYNNEI come from the germline V gene. The CDR3 is 12 residues long. CDR3 residues: CASGTGIRGYTF. The CDR3 DNA reads TGTGCCAGCGGGACAGGGATACGTGGCTACACCTTC.

This clone was observed once. V usage is TRBV3-1 (or the pseudogene TRBV3-2) and J usage is TRBJ2-2; 7 bases are a match to TRBD1. The CDR3 consists of 14 residues. Germline assignment: CDR1 LGHDT and CDR2 YNNKEL (reference sequence). V was pared by 4 bases and J by 6 bases, with 5 bases of the junction left unmatched. As DNA, the CDR3 is TGTGCCAGCAGCCTCCGGACAGGCTCCGGGGAGCTGTTTTTT. Its translation is CASSLRTGSGELFF.

This clone ranks as medium-sized (0.01 to 0.1%). The chain has TRBV6-2 or TRBV6-3 and TRBJ2-2, with 7 positions matching TRBD1. Germline V CDR1 and CDR2: MNHEY, SVGEGT. The CDR3 contains 14 residues. The ends lost 5 bases at V and 5 bases at J; junction bases unmatched: 5. CDR3 amino acids: CASSTGEGTGELFF. The CDR3 region has the DNA TGTGCCAGCAGTACAGGGGAAGGGACCGGGGAGCTGTTTTTT.

The table lists this clone with a few counts. The V and J genes are TRBV24-1 and TRBJ1-1; possibly TRBD1 for D (6 bases). This CDR3 has 13 residues. CDR1 KGHDR and CDR2 SFDVKD come from the germline V gene. V was cut by 6 bases and J by 6 bases, with 13 bases left in between. The CDR3 protein is CATSLTGRPEAFF. The CDR3 DNA sequence: TGTGCCACCAGTTTAACAGGGCGACCTGAAGCTTTCTTT.